The 23 T cell receptor beta chains reported below all come from one sample, sequenced in a study of shared clonotypes between healthy human individuals. Produced via immunoSEQ multiplex PCR; TCRdb's table is partial and in-frame only. The sample has about half a million clones, roughly 78% seen once. Sequenced sample: PBMCs. These TCRs come from a woman aged 35 to 49 in good health. Some clones in this sample may be carry-over from other donors' samples.

This clone occurred a few times. This chain uses TRBV7-2 with TRBJ1-2; D is unclear. The ends were cut back, 1 base at V and 4 bases at J, with 10 bases in the middle. The V gene's germline CDR1 is SGHTA and CDR2 FQGNSA. The CDR3 loop spans 14 amino acids. DNA for the CDR3: TGTGCCAGCAGCTTAGGACGGGAGATCTATGGCTACACCTTC. This translates into CASSLGREIYGYTF.

This rearrangement joins TRBV14 to TRBJ2-6; D unresolved. CDR3 length equals 15 residues. In germline, CDR1 is SGHDN, CDR2 FVKESK. Trimming took off 4 bases at V and 2 bases at J, with 9 bases between the two ends. CDR3 in amino acids: CASSLSATGANVLTF. Written as DNA, the CDR3 is TGTGCCAGCAGCCTTTCAGCGACTGGGGCCAACGTCCTGACTTTC. The full variable domain, with the rest looked up from reference TRBV14 and TRBJ2-6, is EAGVTQFPSHSVIEKGQTVTLRCDPISGHDNLYWYRRVMGKEIKFLLHFVKESKQDESGMPNNRFLAERTGGTYSTLKVQPAELEDSGVYFCASSLSATGANVLTFGAGSRLTVL.

The gene calls are TRBV5-1 and TRBJ1-1; tentatively, D is TRBD1 (6 bases). Trimming removed 4 bases from V and 4 bases from J, with 20 bases in between. Per the germline V gene, CDR1 is SGHRS and CDR2 is YFSETQ. There are 16 residues in the CDR3. The CDR3 region has the DNA TGCGCCAGCAGCACAGGTAACAGGGCCGGCGGCACTGAAGCTTTCTTT. Its protein product is CASSTGNRAGGTEAFF.

The genes are TRBV9 and TRBJ1-3; D gene ambiguous. Germline V lookup: CDR1 SGDLS, CDR2 YYNGEE. The V end was cut by 0 bases, the J end by 0 bases, with 10 bases between. This CDR3 spans 16 amino acids. In DNA form, the CDR3 reads TGTGCCAGCAGCGTAGGTCCGGGCAACTCTGGAAACACCATATATTTT. This encodes CASSVGPGNSGNTIYF. Full variable domain (outside the CDR3, taken from reference TRBV9 and TRBJ1-3): DSGVTQTPKHLITATGQRVTLRCSPRSGDLSVYWYQQSLDQGLQFLIQYYNGEERAKGNILERFSAQQFPDLHSELNLSSLELGDSALYFCASSVGPGNSGNTIYFGEGSWLTVV.

In its sample, this clone was seen a few times. The V call is TRBV19, the J call TRBJ2-3; 8 bases match TRBD2. The CDR3 spans 14 residues. The germline CDR1 and CDR2 sequences are LNHDA and SQIVND (reference sequence). J was trimmed by 3 bases and V by 8 bases; bases with no gene match: 7. The DNA of the CDR3 is TGTGCCAGTGGGGTGGCGGGAGGTACAGATACGCAGTATTTT. Protein: CASGVAGGTDTQYF.

The CDR3 DNA reads TGCGCCAGCAGCAGCGGGACAGGGTTAATGGCAAACACTGAAGCTTTCTTT. This sequence encodes CASSSGTGLMANTEAFF. This sequence joins TRBV5-1 and TRBJ1-1; 9 bases are a match to TRBD1. V gave up 4 bases and J gave up 2 bases; unmatched junction bases: 12. This CDR3 spans 17 amino acids. Germline values: CDR1 SGHRS, CDR2 YFSETQ.

V usage is TRBV28 and J usage is TRBJ2-2; 12 bases match TRBD1. This CDR3 has 16 residues. Germline V gene lookup returns CDR1 MDHEN and CDR2 SYDVKM. Trimming cost V 4 bases and J 5 bases; bases outside gene matches: 5. CDR3 sequence reads: CASSSSGQGATGELFF. The CDR3 nucleotides read TGTGCCAGCAGTTCCTCGGGACAGGGGGCAACCGGGGAGCTGTTTTTT.

The rearrangement links TRBV9 to TRBJ2-2, with D unresolved. Trimming took 5 bases from V and 3 from J, leaving 8 bases between them. Germline V gene sequence: CDR1 SGDLS, CDR2 YYNGEE. This CDR3 region has 13 residues. CDR3 DNA sequence: TGTGCCAGCAGGAGCCTATACACCGGGGAGCTGTTTTTT. It encodes CASRSLYTGELFF.

The chain recombines TRBV6-4 with TRBJ1-2; D uncertain. Germline V gives CDR1 MRHNA, CDR2 SNTAGT. This CDR3 spans 14 amino acids. The germline V and J ends were trimmed by 6 bases and 2 bases, with 13 bases remaining between them. CDR3 amino acids: CASRYPTENYGYTF. The DNA for the CDR3 is TGTGCCAGCAGATACCCGACGGAAAACTATGGCTACACCTTC.

The gene calls are TRBV15 and TRBJ1-2; D not resolved. V was cut by 0 bases and J by 8 bases, with 10 bases left in between. The CDR3 is made up of 13 amino acids. Germline V gene lookup returns CDR1 LNHNV and CDR2 YYDKDF (reference sequence). The CDR3 bases are TGTGCCACCAGCAGAGATCCCCCCGGGGGCTACACCTTC. Residues: CATSRDPPGGYTF.

The sample holds a few counts of this clone. This chain connects TRBV29-1 to TRBJ2-5; TRBD2 might be the D (6 bases). The V end lost 6 bases, the J end lost 2 bases, and 16 bases lay between the germline ends. Per germline, CDR1 SQVTM and CDR2 ANQGSEA. The CDR3 totals 14 residues. CDR3 region: CSVGGGRVQETQYF. The CDR3 nucleotides read TGCAGCGTGGGGGGAGGACGGGTACAAGAGACCCAGTACTTC.

The chain carries TRBV27 and TRBJ2-1, with TRBD2 identical over 9 bases. Germline CDR1 reads MNHEY; CDR2 reads SMNVEV (reference sequence). Trimming removed 6 bases from V and 4 bases from J; junction bases left unmatched: 7. This CDR3 region has 15 residues. CDR3 nucleotides: TGTGCCAGCAGGAGCGGGAGGTCTTCATACAATGAGCAGTTCTTC. This gives the protein CASRSGRSSYNEQFF.

The chain uses TRBV15 and TRBJ1-1; no reliable D call. CDR3 size: 13 residues. CDR1 and CDR2 (germline): LNHNV, YYDKDF (reference sequence). Trimming removed 0 bases at V and 2 bases at J, with 4 bases between. For the CDR3, the DNA is TGTGCCACCAGCAGAGACACCAACACTGAAGCTTTCTTT. Translated, it gives CATSRDTNTEAFF.

This clone was seen just once. V gene TRBV19 combines with J gene TRBJ1-2; D is perhaps TRBD1 (5 bases). Germline loops: CDR1 LNHDA, CDR2 SQIVND (reference sequence). This CDR3 has 14 amino acids. V shed 3 bases and J shed 4 bases, with 12 bases lying between them. The CDR3 region has the DNA TGTGCCAGTAGTATGTCGGGACGGTTCTATGGCTACACCTTC. Its translation is CASSMSGRFYGYTF.

This clone occurred once. Here the CDR3 reads CAWSVRTGFYNEQFF. The CDR3, as DNA: TGTGCCTGGAGTGTTCGGACAGGATTCTACAATGAGCAGTTCTTC. The chain carries TRBV30 and TRBJ2-1; 7 bases map to TRBD1. The CDR3 has 15 residues. V shed 0 bases, J shed 3 bases, and the junction held 5 bases outside the gene matches. CDR1 GTSNPN and CDR2 SVGIG come from the germline V gene (reference sequence).

J is TRBJ1-3 and V is TRBV2; D is unclear. Germline V gene data show CDR1 as SNHLY and CDR2 as FYNNEI. The length of the CDR3 is 11 residues. V lost 6 bases to trimming and J lost 8 bases, with 8 bases between them. The CDR3 is CASRASHTIYF. CDR3 nucleotides: TGTGCCAGCAGGGCATCACACACCATATATTTT.

The chain couples TRBV10-2 to TRBJ1-5; 7 nucleotides align to TRBD1. This CDR3 comprises 13 residues. Germline V gives CDR1 WSHSY, CDR2 SAAADI. J gave up 4 bases and V 8 bases, and 5 bases lay outside the gene matches. Written as DNA, the CDR3 is TGCGCCAGCCACGACAGGGAGAATCAGCCCCAGCATTTT. Translating it yields CASHDRENQPQHF.

The chain has TRBV7-2 and TRBJ1-2, with D maybe TRBD1 (5 bases). V was cut by 5 bases and J by 1 base, with 17 bases left in between. CDR3 length equals 16 residues. Germline V gene lookup returns CDR1 SGHTA and CDR2 FQGNSA. The CDR3 DNA reads TGTGCCAGCAGCCTACCGACGACAGTCATTAACTATGGCTACACCTTC. It codes for CASSLPTTVINYGYTF.

V gene TRBV5-4 combines with J gene TRBJ2-7; a possible D gene is TRBD2 (6 bases). The CDR3 length is 15 residues. Looked up from germline, CDR1 is SGHNT and CDR2 is YYREEE (reference sequence). V was clipped by 3 bases and J by 7 bases, with 20 bases between them. CDR3 in amino acids: CASSSGGSSPREQYF. The CDR3 nucleotides read TGTGCCAGCAGCTCTGGGGGGAGCTCCCCGAGGGAGCAGTACTTC.

The rearrangement uses TRBV10-3 and TRBJ1-1; D might be TRBD1 (6 bases). V lost 5 bases and J 6 bases, leaving 19 bases between the germline ends. The CDR3 is 15 amino acids. The germline CDR1 and CDR2 sequences are ENHRY and SYGVKD. CDR3 in DNA: TGTGCCATCAGTAAGGGGGGGTTGGATGCTCCTGAAGCTTTCTTT. It is translated as CAISKGGLDAPEAFF.

The chain carries TRBV30 and TRBJ2-2, with 10 bases identical to TRBD2. CDR3 length: 15 amino acids. From germline, CDR1 is GTSNPN and CDR2 SVGIG (reference sequence). Trimming cost V 2 bases and J 5 bases; bases outside gene matches: 5. CDR3 loop: CAWSLAGGGTGELFF. CDR3 nucleotide sequence: TGTGCCTGGAGTTTAGCGGGAGGTGGTACCGGGGAGCTGTTTTTT.

This chain links TRBV19 with TRBJ1-1, with 9 bases fitting TRBD1. In germline, CDR1 is LNHDA, CDR2 SQIVND (reference sequence). CDR3 length: 15 residues. V shed 6 bases, J shed 2 bases, and the junction held 7 bases outside the gene matches. The CDR3 reads CASRRDREVNTEAFF. The CDR3 DNA follows: TGTGCCAGTAGGAGGGACAGGGAGGTAAACACTGAAGCTTTCTTT.

The chain links TRBV7-9 to TRBJ2-5; D may be TRBD2 (6 bases). Germline V gene data show CDR1 as SEHNR and CDR2 as FQNEAQ (reference sequence). Between the trimmed V and J ends, which lost 5 bases and 2 bases, there was a span of 18 bases. This CDR3 is built from 16 residues. The CDR3 here is CASSQWRGPIQETQYF. The CDR3 nucleotides read TGTGCCAGCAGCCAATGGAGGGGACCAATACAAGAGACCCAGTACTTC. Using reference TRBV7-9 and TRBJ2-5 for the parts outside the CDR3, the full variable domain is DTGVSQNPRHKITKRGQNVTFRCDPISEHNRLYWYRQTLGQGPEFLTYFQNEAQLEKSRLLSDRFSAERPKGSFSTLEIQRTEQGDSAMYLCASSQWRGPIQETQYFGPGTRLLVL.